This T cell receptor beta chain was documented in a study of CD8 T cells in ankylosing spondylitis. MiXCR, run by TCRdb on the 5' RACE reads, gives a single entry per CDR3 protein. This sample carries 120,000 or so distinct CDR3 sequences, around 15% of them seen once, and the ten largest clones take 3%. About this clonotype: Its target is not known.

Germline V gene sequence: CDR1 SGHRS, CDR2 YFSETQ. The CDR3 loop spans 15 amino acids. The ends were cut back, 4 bases at V and 9 bases at J, with 20 bases in the middle. Findings and limits, study-wide: Researchers report that disease-linked clones proved CD8+ and relatively rare in peripheral blood. Previously reported in reactive arthritis synovial fluid and blood were some of the motif variants.

The genes are TRBV5-1 and TRBJ2-1, with TRBD1 as a possible D gene (6 bases). Sequenced material: blood, either unsorted or a sorted T cell fraction (not recorded which). The sequence was obtained from a female donor with ankylosing spondylitis or in good health (not recorded which). This CDR3 is CASSRTGTLISEQFF. CDR3 DNA: TGCGCCAGCAGCCGAACCGGGACATTAATAAGTGAGCAGTTCTTC.